This T cell receptor beta chain was captured by sequencing in a study of T cells in Graves' hyperthyroidism and ophthalmopathy. Study findings and constraints: Using 13 V-J features, a model discriminated ophthalmopathy from stable hyperthyroidism.

Regions amplified from RNA transcripts were the TCR beta CDR3 regions. A first-round RT-PCR of the TCR CDR3 used the HTBI primer set. TCRdb recomputed calls from the multiplex PCR reads with MiXCR, one row per CDR3 protein. The sample yields around 500,000 distinct CDR3 sequences, 12% to 15% seen once. This CDR3 is built from 16 residues. V was pared by 0 bases and J by 3 bases, with 7 bases of the junction left unmatched. The germline CDR1 and CDR2 sequences are SGDLS and YYNGEE. This clonotype has a handful of counts. Its antigen is still unknown. Exclusions: uncontrolled infection, other autoimmune disease, pregnancy, lactation. Fresh peripheral blood, roughly 10 ml of it, supplied the PBMCs.

The chain joins TRBV9 to TRBJ1-2; 8 nucleotides align to TRBD1. Specimen: blood. The origin of this receptor is a woman aged 40 to 55 with Graves' hyperthyroidism. The CDR3 DNA sequence: TGTGCCAGCAGCGTAGAGGACAGGGCGAAAGACTATGGCTACACCTTC. Its protein product is CASSVEDRAKDYGYTF.